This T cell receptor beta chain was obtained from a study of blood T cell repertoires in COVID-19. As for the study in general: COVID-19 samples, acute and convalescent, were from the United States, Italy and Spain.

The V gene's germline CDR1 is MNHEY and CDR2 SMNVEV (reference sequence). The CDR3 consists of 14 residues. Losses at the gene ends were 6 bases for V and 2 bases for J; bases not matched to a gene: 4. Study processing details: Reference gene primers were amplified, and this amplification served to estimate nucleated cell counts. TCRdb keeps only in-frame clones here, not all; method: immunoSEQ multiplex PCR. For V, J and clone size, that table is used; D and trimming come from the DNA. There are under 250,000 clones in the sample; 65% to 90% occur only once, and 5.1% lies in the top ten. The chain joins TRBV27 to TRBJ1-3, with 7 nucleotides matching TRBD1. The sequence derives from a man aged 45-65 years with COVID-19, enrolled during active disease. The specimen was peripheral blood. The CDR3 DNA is TGTGCCAGCAGGAAACAGGGGACTGGAAACACCATATATTTT. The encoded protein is CASRKQGTGNTIYF.